This T cell receptor (beta chain) was profiled in a study of T cell repertoires in cytomegalovirus infection. Regarding the study as a whole: Based on cumulative public TCR beta family frequency, carriers of CMV plus the relevant HLA were identified.

TCRdb re-called the reads through MiXCR, storing one row per CDR3 protein. The sample contains over 250,000 distinct CDR3 sequences, about 26% of which appear only once. The CDR3 spans 14 residues. V gave up 1 base and J gave up 2 bases, with 12 bases separating them. The germline V gene encodes CDR1 GTSNPN and CDR2 SVGIG (reference sequence). As to this clonotype: Its antigen is not known.

V and J are TRBV30 and TRBJ2-7, with D possibly being TRBD2 (6 bases). This receptor was identified in a human donor in good health (CMV status not recorded). Some clones in this sample may be carry-over from other donors' samples. What was sequenced was PBMCs. The CDR3 DNA is TGTGCCTGGAGTGGGGAAGCGGGCCCCTACGAGCAGTACTTC. Protein sequence: CAWSGEAGPYEQYF.